This T cell receptor beta chain was obtained from a study of cytomegalovirus exposure and HLA in healthy donors. Turning to the study itself: The study placed approximately 78% of its approximately 400 genotyped donors in the Caucasian-associated ancestry cluster. Study-level results: Sequencing likely caused a cluster of highly shared sequence variants. Presence/absence analysis assumed near-uniform sequencing depth across donors. TCR beta sequences reportedly predicted the HLA-A and HLA-B alleles of most subjects accurately.

Trimming removed 3 bases from V and 5 bases from J; junction bases left unmatched: 8. CDR1 is SNHLY and CDR2 is FYNNEI in the germline V gene. This CDR3 is 16 amino acids long. In the PCR, 60 Vbeta and 13 Jbeta primers were used. The data were produced by immunoSEQ multiplex PCR, yet TCRdb's version contains in-frame clones alone and is incomplete. Of 120,000 or so clones detected, roughly two thirds appear once; the ten largest clones hold roughly 1.6%. On this clone: Its antigen is unidentified.

The sequence came from a man in his thirties or forties in good health and CMV-seropositive. The chain employs TRBV2 and TRBJ2-3, with 10 bases aligning to TRBD2. Material: PBMCs. The CDR3 coding sequence is TGTGCCAGCAGTGAGATAGGACTAGCGGCGGTAGATACGCAGTATTTT. Translation gives CASSEIGLAAVDTQYF.